The 28 T cell receptor beta chains below were found in one sample sequenced in a study of T cell responses to AZD1222 COVID-19 vaccine. The method was immunoSEQ multiplex PCR; TCRdb's version includes in-frame clones alone and lacks a portion of them. The table shows 100,000 to 120,000 clones, with around nine tenths occurring only once. Sample: peripheral blood, taken on day 0 of AZD1222 vaccination. The receptors originated from an adult in good health.

For this clone: At one of its ends the junction is not consistent with the germline gene, which may arise from a read error. This sequence joins TRBV7-7 and TRBJ1-3, with 7 bases aligning to TRBD1. Germline lookup yields CDR1 SSHAT and CDR2 FNYEAQ (reference sequence). This CDR3 is 15 amino acids long. The CDR3 DNA reads as TGTGCTAGCAGCGATGGGACAGCCTCTGGAAACACCATATATTTT. It specifies CASSDGTASGNTIYF. Full variable domain (outside the CDR3, taken from reference TRBV7-7 and TRBJ1-3): GAGVSQSPRYKVTKRGQDVTLRCDPISSHATLYWYQQALGQGPEFLTYFNYEAQPDKSGLPSDRFSAERPEGSISTLTIQRTEQRDSAMYRCASSDGTASGNTIYFGEGSWLTVV.

This clone came up once. The chain carries TRBV6-4 and TRBJ1-6, with 8 positions matching TRBD1. The CDR3 contains 13 residues. The ends lost 5 bases at V and 13 bases at J; junction bases unmatched: 7. CDR1 is MRHNA and CDR2 is SNTAGT in the germline V gene. The CDR3 is CASSSGQGFPLHF. The CDR3, as DNA: TGTGCCAGCAGTAGCGGACAGGGTTTCCCCCTCCACTTT.

V usage is TRBV28 and J usage is TRBJ1-4, with unresolved D. Trimming took 1 base from V and 4 from J, leaving 13 bases between them. Germline V gene sequence: CDR1 MDHEN, CDR2 SYDVKM. This CDR3 has 16 amino acids. The chain's CDR3 is CASSLYTGNGNEKLFF. CDR3 sequence (DNA): TGTGCCAGCAGTTTATACACCGGTAATGGTAATGAAAAACTGTTTTTT.

The chain links TRBV24-1 to TRBJ1-1, with 7 bases identical to TRBD1. The CDR3 has 15 amino acids. V shed 2 bases, J shed 1 base, and the junction held 3 bases outside the gene matches. Germline-derived CDR1 and CDR2 are KGHDR and SFDVKD. As DNA, the CDR3 is TGTGCCACCAGTGATTCGAGACAGGGGAACACTGAAGCTTTCTTT. This translates into CATSDSRQGNTEAFF.

In this sample, this clone turned up once. The rearrangement joins TRBV6-5 to TRBJ1-6; no clear D. The germline V and J ends were trimmed by 6 bases and 7 bases, with 13 bases remaining between them. This CDR3 contains 14 residues. Germline V lookup: CDR1 MNHEY, CDR2 SVGAGI. The CDR3 bases are TGTGCCAGCAGGATTGGACGAGGCAATTCACCCCTCCACTTT. It is translated as CASRIGRGNSPLHF.

The J gene is TRBJ1-1, the V gene TRBV7-2; the D gene is possibly TRBD1 (5 bases). The CDR3 is 14 residues long. V lost 2 bases and J lost 3, with 10 bases in between. Germline V CDR1 and CDR2: SGHTA, FQGNSA. The CDR3 protein is CASSLTRTYTEAFF. The CDR3 coding sequence is TGTGCCAGCAGCTTAACCCGGACATACACTGAAGCTTTCTTT.

This clone appeared a single time. The genes are TRBV11-2 and TRBJ1-2; D is ambiguous. Looked up from germline, CDR1 is SGHAT and CDR2 is FQNNGV. The CDR3 is made up of 12 amino acids. Trimming removed 1 base from V and 6 bases from J, with 6 bases in between. For the CDR3, the DNA is TGTGCCAGCAGCTTAGGGCGGGATGGCTACACCTTC. Its translation is CASSLGRDGYTF.

The chain employs TRBV14 and TRBJ2-1, with 9 bases matching TRBD1. CDR1 and CDR2 (germline): SGHDN, FVKESK. The CDR3 totals 16 residues. V dropped 3 bases and J dropped 9; count of bases not matched to a gene: 12. As DNA, the CDR3 is TGTGCCAGCAGCCACTACGGGACAGGGCGTCGTGGTGAGCAGTTCTTC. Translating it yields CASSHYGTGRRGEQFF.

This sequence joins TRBV7-9 and TRBJ2-1, with 9 bases fitting TRBD2. The V segment lost 5 bases and the J segment 4 bases; nucleotides outside the gene matches: 9. This CDR3 comprises 16 residues. Germline assignment: CDR1 SEHNR and CDR2 FQNEAQ (reference sequence). Here the CDR3 reads CASSPGVAGVYNEQFF. CDR3 DNA: TGTGCCAGCAGCCCCGGAGTAGCGGGAGTGTACAATGAGCAGTTCTTC. The full variable domain, in which reference TRBV7-9 and TRBJ2-1 provide the parts outside the CDR3, is DTGVSQNPRHKITKRGQNVTFRCDPISEHNRLYWYRQTLGQGPEFLTYFQNEAQLEKSRLLSDRFSAERPKGSFSTLEIQRTEQGDSAMYLCASSPGVAGVYNEQFFGPGTRLTVL.

This rearrangement joins TRBV3-1 (or the pseudogene TRBV3-2) to TRBJ2-5, with TRBD1 matching over 7 bases. Germline CDR1 LGHDT, CDR2 YNNKEL (reference sequence). The CDR3 consists of 14 residues. V lost 1 base, J lost 4 bases, and 3 bases stayed unmatched. CDR3 sequence: CASSQVGDRETQYF. The CDR3 DNA follows: TGTGCCAGCAGCCAAGTGGGGGACAGAGAGACCCAGTACTTC.

The genes are TRBV28 and TRBJ1-4; possible D gene TRBD1, 5 bases. V lost 5 bases and J 3 bases, leaving 13 bases between the germline ends. The CDR3 covers 15 residues. Per the germline V gene, CDR1 is MDHEN and CDR2 is SYDVKM. The CDR3 loop reads CASSPATVPNEKLFF. The CDR3 DNA reads as TGTGCCAGCAGTCCCGCGACAGTTCCTAATGAAAAACTGTTTTTT.

This clone showed up just once. The chain is built from TRBV3-1 (or the pseudogene TRBV3-2) and TRBJ2-3, with unresolved D. The CDR3 loop spans 13 amino acids. Germline V gene lookup returns CDR1 LGHDT and CDR2 YNNKEL (reference sequence). V shed 0 bases and J shed 4 bases, with 5 bases lying between them. The CDR3 loop reads CASSQDGADTQYF. In DNA, the CDR3 is TGTGCCAGCAGCCAAGATGGCGCAGATACGCAGTATTTT.

The V call is TRBV4-3, the J call TRBJ2-2; the D gene is possibly TRBD1 (5 bases). This CDR3 region has 15 residues. From germline, CDR1 is LGHNA and CDR2 YSLEER. Trimming stripped 0 bases from V and 4 bases from J, with 9 bases between. CDR3 DNA: TGCGCCAGCAGCCAAGACGAAGGGGTCACCGGGGAGCTGTTTTTT. Its protein is CASSQDEGVTGELFF.

V is TRBV6-6 and J is TRBJ1-5; 10 bases are shared with TRBD1. Per the germline V gene, CDR1 is MNHNY and CDR2 is SVGAGI (reference sequence). Losses at the gene ends were 2 bases for V and 6 bases for J; bases not matched to a gene: 4. This CDR3 comprises 15 residues. The CDR3 loop reads CASSYGDRGGQPQHF. Here the CDR3 DNA reads TGTGCCAGCAGTTACGGGGACAGGGGAGGTCAGCCCCAGCATTTT.

This chain connects TRBV11-2 to TRBJ2-7, with 8 bases identical to TRBD1. The CDR3 runs to 12 residues. Germline V gene lookup returns CDR1 SGHAT and CDR2 FQNNGV. With V trimmed by 9 bases and J by 4 bases, 5 bases remained unmatched. The CDR3 loop is CASRDRGYEQYF. In nucleotides, the CDR3 is TGTGCCAGTCGCGACAGGGGATACGAGCAGTACTTC. The complete variable domain, with remaining parts taken from reference TRBV11-2 and TRBJ2-7, reads EAGVAQSPRYKIIEKRQSVAFWCNPISGHATLYWYQQILGQGPKLLIQFQNNGVVDDSQLPKDRFSAERLKGVDSTLKIQPAKLEDSAVYLCASRDRGYEQYFGPGTRLTVT.

This chain joins TRBV10-2 and TRBJ2-3; 12 bases match TRBD2. There are 19 residues in the CDR3. The trim removed 3 bases at V and 0 bases at J, leaving 10 bases unmatched. Germline values: CDR1 WSHSY, CDR2 SAAADI. CDR3 amino acids: CASSDSEGLAGFSTDTQYF. In DNA, the CDR3 is TGCGCCAGCAGTGATTCTGAGGGACTAGCGGGTTTTAGCACAGATACGCAGTATTTT.

This clone occurred once. The rearrangement joins TRBV5-1 to TRBJ2-1, with TRBD2 matching over 8 bases. V gave up 2 bases and J gave up 10 bases; unmatched junction bases: 11. Germline values: CDR1 SGHRS, CDR2 YFSETQ. CDR3 length: 15 amino acids. The CDR3 DNA follows: TGCGCCAGCAGCTTAAGCGGGGGCGGGTTTTTGGAGCAGTTCTTC. Translating it yields CASSLSGGGFLEQFF.

The V gene is TRBV6-5, the J gene TRBJ1-6; TRBD1 is a possible D gene (5 bases). CDR1 and CDR2 (germline): MNHEY, SVGAGI. V shed 5 bases and J shed 5 bases, with 13 bases lying between them. This CDR3 comprises 15 residues. CDR3 bases: TGTGCCAGCAGTCTGGGACTCCTGGATAATTCACCCCTCCACTTT. Its translation is CASSLGLLDNSPLHF.

The V gene is TRBV5-6, the J gene TRBJ1-4; 8 bases match TRBD1. V lost 2 bases, J lost 8 bases, and 5 bases stayed unmatched. Germline loops: CDR1 SGHDT, CDR2 YYEEEE. The CDR3 runs to 14 residues. CDR3 loop: CASSFRGHGEKLFF. CDR3 nucleotides: TGTGCCAGCAGCTTCAGGGGGCACGGGGAAAAACTGTTTTTT. Using reference TRBV5-6 and TRBJ1-4 for the parts outside the CDR3, the full variable domain is DAGVTQSPTHLIKTRGQQVTLRCSPKSGHDTVSWYQQALGQGPQFIFQYYEEEERQRGNFPDRFSGHQFPNYSSELNVNALLLGDSALYLCASSFRGHGEKLFFGSGTQLSVL.

V usage is TRBV6-5 and J usage is TRBJ1-3; D might be TRBD1 (6 bases). The V gene's germline CDR1 is MNHEY and CDR2 SVGAGI. The CDR3 spans 14 residues. The V and J ends lost 6 bases and 3 bases respectively, with 12 bases between them. CDR3: CASSSTGIGNTIYF. CDR3 coding DNA: TGTGCCAGCAGCTCAACAGGGATTGGAAACACCATATATTTT.

This chain links TRBV5-1 with TRBJ2-3; 11 bases line up with TRBD2. V shed 0 bases and J 9 bases; nucleotides not matched to a gene: 18. Germline-derived CDR1 and CDR2 are SGHRS and YFSETQ. The CDR3 totals 19 residues. CDR3 coding DNA: TGCGCCAGCAGCTTGGGACTAGCGGGATACGGACACGGTAACGACACGCAGTATTTT. Residues: CASSLGLAGYGHGNDTQYF.

This rearrangement joins TRBV11-2 to TRBJ2-1, with unresolved D. From germline, CDR1 is SGHAT and CDR2 FQNNGV. Trimming took 5 bases from V and 7 from J, leaving 15 bases between them. The CDR3 runs 14 residues. The CDR3 DNA is TGTGCCAGCAGCCCCTTCGCCTCTGGGAATGAGCAGTTCTTC. Encoded protein: CASSPFASGNEQFF.

The rearrangement uses TRBV7-2 and TRBJ2-7; perhaps TRBD2 as D (5 bases). This CDR3 region has 13 residues. Germline V gene data show CDR1 as SGHTA and CDR2 as FQGNSA. The germline V and J ends were trimmed by 5 bases and 2 bases, with 10 bases remaining between them. The CDR3 region is CASSRAGTYEQYF. The CDR3 nucleotides read TGTGCCAGCAGCCGTGCCGGGACCTACGAGCAGTACTTC.

The chain is built from TRBV4-3 and TRBJ1-5; D might be TRBD1 (6 bases). This CDR3 is built from 12 residues. The V and J ends lost 11 bases and 4 bases respectively, with 12 bases between them. CDR1 and CDR2 from the germline V gene are LGHNA and YSLEER. The DNA for the CDR3 is TGCGCCGCTGGGCAGGGGAATCAGCCCCAGCATTTT. Protein product: CAAGQGNQPQHF.

CDR3 DNA sequence: TGTGCCAGCAGTGAAGGGCAAAATGAGCAGTTCTTC. This codes for CASSEGQNEQFF. The J gene is TRBJ2-1, the V gene TRBV2; D uncertain. Trimming shortened V by 1 base and J by 7 bases, and 5 bases separated the two germline ends. Germline assignment: CDR1 SNHLY and CDR2 FYNNEI. The CDR3 sequence is 12 residues long.

The chain has TRBV2 and TRBJ2-4; 8 bases match TRBD1. There are 18 residues in the CDR3. The J segment lost 1 base and the V segment lost 6 bases, leaving 14 bases of the junction unmatched. Germline assignment: CDR1 SNHLY and CDR2 FYNNEI. CDR3 sequence reads: CASRPGRGLFGAKNIQYF. CDR3 coding DNA: TGTGCCAGCAGGCCCGGCAGGGGGCTATTTGGGGCCAAAAACATTCAGTACTTC.

This chain joins TRBV13 and TRBJ2-2; tentatively, D is TRBD1 (7 bases). V dropped 3 bases and J dropped 4 bases, with 15 bases sitting between them. From germline, CDR1 is PRHDT and CDR2 FYEKMQ (reference sequence). The CDR3 is made up of 16 amino acids. This chain's CDR3 is CASSFRQGAGTGELFF. CDR3 bases: TGTGCCAGCAGCTTCCGACAGGGAGCGGGCACCGGGGAGCTGTTTTTT.

This clone occurred once. This sequence joins TRBV29-1 and TRBJ2-3; D possibly corresponds to TRBD1 (5 bases). Trimming cost V 1 base and J 2 bases, with 7 bases left between them. The CDR3 runs to 13 residues. Germline CDR1 and CDR2: SQVTM and ANQGSEA. CDR3 nucleotide sequence: TGCAGCGTTGAAGGACAGTACACAGATACGCAGTATTTT. It yields the protein CSVEGQYTDTQYF.